This is a list of T cell receptor beta chains from one sample in a study of blood T cell repertoires in COVID-19. TCRdb keeps only in-frame clones here, not all; method: immunoSEQ multiplex PCR. Among about 120,000 clones listed, approximately 83% were seen once. Specimen: peripheral blood. The source is a man older than 75 with acute or convalescent COVID-19. The CDR3 runs from the conserved cysteine through the conserved F or W. The order of the fields is CDR3 protein, CDR3 DNA, J gene, D gene, clone size, V gene. A D gene is named only where the DNA matches it firmly. Rows give clone size only sometimes, using once, few, many, or a class for an expanded clone.

cdr3_aa: CASSPLTGADYGYTF
cdr3_nt: TGTGCCAGCTCACCACTAACAGGGGCAGACTATGGCTACACCTTC
j_call: TRBJ1-2
d_call: TRBD1
clone_size: -
v_call: TRBV18

cdr3_aa: CASSYRDTEAFF
cdr3_nt: TGTGCCAGCAGTTACAGGGACACTGAAGCTTTCTTT
j_call: TRBJ1-1
d_call: -
clone_size: -
v_call: TRBV12-3/TRBV12-4

cdr3_aa: CAIRSDRGTQETQYF
cdr3_nt: TGTGCCATCAGATCGGACAGGGGCACCCAAGAGACCCAGTACTTC
j_call: TRBJ2-5
d_call: TRBD1
clone_size: -
v_call: TRBV10-3

cdr3_aa: CACSGGTNQPQHF
cdr3_nt: TGTGCCTGTTCAGGGGGGACCAATCAGCCCCAGCATTTT
j_call: TRBJ1-5
d_call: TRBD1
clone_size: -
v_call: TRBV24-1

cdr3_aa: CASSQDLASNQPQHF
cdr3_nt: TGTGCCAGCAGCCAAGATTTGGCCAGCAATCAGCCCCAGCATTTT
j_call: TRBJ1-5
d_call: -
clone_size: once
v_call: TRBV3-1/TRBV3-2

cdr3_aa: CASTPAVRQPQHF
cdr3_nt: TGTGCCAGCACCCCGGCGGTGCGTCAGCCCCAGCATTTT
j_call: TRBJ1-5
d_call: -
clone_size: few
v_call: TRBV2

cdr3_aa: CASSQDLQGTRHF
cdr3_nt: TGTGCCAGCAGCCAAGATCTCCAGGGGACCAGGCATTTT
j_call: TRBJ1-5
d_call: -
clone_size: -
v_call: TRBV14

cdr3_aa: CASTAASNTEAFF
cdr3_nt: TGTGCCAGCACTGCGGCCTCAAACACTGAAGCTTTCTTT
j_call: TRBJ1-1
d_call: -
clone_size: -
v_call: TRBV5-5

cdr3_aa: CASSNLGLGHRNEQFF
cdr3_nt: TGTGCCAGCAGCAACTTAGGACTTGGGCATCGCAATGAGCAGTTCTTC
j_call: TRBJ2-1
d_call: -
clone_size: -
v_call: TRBV5-6

cdr3_aa: CASSYRTSGSQETQYF
cdr3_nt: TGTGCCAGCAGTTACAGGACTAGCGGGAGTCAAGAGACCCAGTACTTC
j_call: TRBJ2-5
d_call: TRBD2
clone_size: -
v_call: TRBV3-1/TRBV3-2

cdr3_aa: CASSLGGLAVYEQYF
cdr3_nt: TGTGCCAGCAGCTTAGGGGGACTAGCGGTCTACGAGCAGTACTTC
j_call: TRBJ2-7
d_call: TRBD2
clone_size: -
v_call: TRBV7-2

cdr3_aa: CASSPAGTSGRRGQFF
cdr3_nt: TGTGCCAGCAGTCCCGCCGGGACTAGCGGGAGACGAGGGCAGTTCTTC
j_call: TRBJ2-1
d_call: TRBD2
clone_size: -
v_call: TRBV6-6

cdr3_aa: CASSPMNRAKNIQYF
cdr3_nt: TGTGCCAGCAGCCCGATGAACAGAGCCAAAAACATTCAGTACTTC
j_call: TRBJ2-4
d_call: -
clone_size: -
v_call: TRBV13

cdr3_aa: CASSLGGTGVFYEQYF
cdr3_nt: TGCGCCAGCAGCTTGGGGGGGACAGGGGTCTTCTACGAGCAGTACTTC
j_call: TRBJ2-7
d_call: TRBD1
clone_size: -
v_call: TRBV5-1

cdr3_aa: CASSIRGRQGNTEAFF
cdr3_nt: TGTGCCAGTAGTATAAGGGGAAGGCAGGGGAACACTGAAGCTTTCTTT
j_call: TRBJ1-1
d_call: -
clone_size: -
v_call: TRBV19

cdr3_aa: CASSLEQGNTEAFF
cdr3_nt: TGCGCCAGCAGCTTGGAACAGGGGAACACTGAAGCTTTCTTT
j_call: TRBJ1-1
d_call: -
clone_size: once
v_call: TRBV5-1

cdr3_aa: CASSLSGLQEKLFF
cdr3_nt: TGTGCCAGCAGCTTATCGGGGTTGCAAGAAAAACTGTTTTTT
j_call: TRBJ1-4
d_call: -
clone_size: -
v_call: TRBV13

cdr3_aa: CASSTGTEYEQYF
cdr3_nt: TGTGCCAGTAGTACCGGGACAGAGTACGAGCAGTACTTC
j_call: TRBJ2-7
d_call: TRBD1
clone_size: once
v_call: TRBV19

cdr3_aa: CASSVAGQSAYEQYF
cdr3_nt: TGTGCCAGCAGCGTAGCTGGTCAATCAGCCTACGAGCAGTACTTC
j_call: TRBJ2-7
d_call: -
clone_size: -
v_call: TRBV9

cdr3_aa: CASSLGTGGSPLHF
cdr3_nt: TGTGCCAGCAGCTTAGGGACAGGGGGCTCACCCCTCCACTTT
j_call: TRBJ1-6
d_call: TRBD1
clone_size: -
v_call: TRBV7-8

cdr3_aa: CASSEVRGKGYTF
cdr3_nt: TGTGCCAGCAGTGAAGTGAGGGGGAAGGGCTACACCTTC
j_call: TRBJ1-2
d_call: -
clone_size: -
v_call: TRBV6-1

cdr3_aa: CASSLDGYSNQPQHF
cdr3_nt: TGCGCCAGCAGCTTAGACGGGTATAGCAATCAGCCCCAGCATTTT
j_call: TRBJ1-5
d_call: -
clone_size: -
v_call: TRBV5-1

cdr3_aa: CASSTKGVGPLHF
cdr3_nt: TGTGCCAGCAGTACCAAAGGGGTGGGACCCCTCCACTTT
j_call: TRBJ1-6
d_call: -
clone_size: -
v_call: TRBV9

cdr3_aa: CASSPAGLLSSYEQYF
cdr3_nt: TGTGCCAGCAGCCCCGCAGGACTACTGAGCTCCTACGAGCAGTACTTC
j_call: TRBJ2-7
d_call: -
clone_size: -
v_call: TRBV11-1

cdr3_aa: CASSGGGSYNEQFF
cdr3_nt: TGCGCCAGCAGTGGGGGCGGGAGCTACAATGAGCAGTTCTTC
j_call: TRBJ2-1
d_call: TRBD2
clone_size: -
v_call: TRBV10-2

cdr3_aa: CAWSRQGATEAFF
cdr3_nt: TGTGCCTGGAGTAGACAGGGCGCAACTGAAGCTTTCTTT
j_call: TRBJ1-1
d_call: TRBD1
clone_size: -
v_call: TRBV30

cdr3_aa: CASSRLMNTEAFF
cdr3_nt: TGTGCCAGCAGCCGGCTTATGAACACTGAAGCTTTCTTT
j_call: TRBJ1-1
d_call: -
clone_size: -
v_call: TRBV14

cdr3_aa: CASSQEFGTGNTIYF
cdr3_nt: TGTGCCAGCAGCCAAGAGTTCGGGACTGGAAACACCATATATTTT
j_call: TRBJ1-3
d_call: -
clone_size: -
v_call: TRBV14

cdr3_aa: CATSGQMNTEAFF
cdr3_nt: TGTGCCACCTCGGGACAGATGAACACTGAAGCTTTCTTT
j_call: TRBJ1-1
d_call: TRBD1
clone_size: -
v_call: TRBV6-5

cdr3_aa: CASRDSTGEGYTF
cdr3_nt: TGTGCCAGCAGGGATTCGACAGGGGAAGGCTACACCTTC
j_call: TRBJ1-2
d_call: TRBD1
clone_size: -
v_call: TRBV2

cdr3_aa: CATASRLGNTIYF
cdr3_nt: TGTGCCACCGCGAGCAGACTCGGAAACACCATATATTTT
j_call: TRBJ1-3
d_call: -
clone_size: few
v_call: TRBV27

cdr3_aa: CASSPPPGPYNEQFF
cdr3_nt: TGTGCCAGCAGTCCCCCCCCAGGTCCCTACAATGAGCAGTTCTTC
j_call: TRBJ2-1
d_call: -
clone_size: -
v_call: TRBV6-2/TRBV6-3

cdr3_aa: CASKGLAGGSDTQYF
cdr3_nt: TGTGCCAGTAAAGGACTAGCGGGGGGGTCAGATACGCAGTATTTT
j_call: TRBJ2-3
d_call: TRBD2
clone_size: once
v_call: TRBV19

cdr3_aa: CASSLSTTETQYF
cdr3_nt: TGTGCCAGCTCACTGTCGACTACGGAGACCCAGTACTTC
j_call: TRBJ2-5
d_call: -
clone_size: -
v_call: TRBV18

cdr3_aa: CASSPAGQGYLYGYTF
cdr3_nt: TGTGCCAGCTCACCGGCAGGGCAGGGCTACCTCTATGGCTACACCTTC
j_call: TRBJ1-2
d_call: -
clone_size: -
v_call: TRBV18

cdr3_aa: CASSLELAGYYEQYF
cdr3_nt: TGTGCCAGCAGCTTAGAACTAGCGGGATACTACGAGCAGTACTTC
j_call: TRBJ2-7
d_call: TRBD2
clone_size: -
v_call: TRBV11-1

cdr3_aa: CASSRFFGGGNTEAFF
cdr3_nt: TGTGCCAGCAGTCGATTTTTTGGGGGAGGGAACACTGAAGCTTTCTTT
j_call: TRBJ1-1
d_call: -
clone_size: -
v_call: TRBV6-6

cdr3_aa: CASSMSRTNYGYTF
cdr3_nt: TGTGCCAGTAGTATGTCCCGGACAAACTATGGCTACACCTTC
j_call: TRBJ1-2
d_call: -
clone_size: -
v_call: TRBV19

cdr3_aa: CASSPNLQGSHTEAFF
cdr3_nt: TGTGCCAGCAGCCCAAATTTACAGGGATCCCACACTGAAGCTTTCTTT
j_call: TRBJ1-1
d_call: -
clone_size: -
v_call: TRBV9

cdr3_aa: CASSRSKGGSLSEQYF
cdr3_nt: TGTGCCAGCAGTCGCTCCAAAGGGGGCTCCTTGAGTGAGCAGTACTTC
j_call: TRBJ2-7
d_call: TRBD1
clone_size: -
v_call: TRBV27

cdr3_aa: CASRRQVFSGNTIYF
cdr3_nt: TGTGCCAGTAGGAGACAGGTTTTCTCTGGAAACACCATATATTTT
j_call: TRBJ1-3
d_call: -
clone_size: -
v_call: TRBV19

cdr3_aa: CASSPYRGDNEQFF
cdr3_nt: TGCGCCAGCAGCCCCTACAGGGGCGACAATGAGCAGTTCTTC
j_call: TRBJ2-1
d_call: TRBD1
clone_size: -
v_call: TRBV5-1

cdr3_aa: CASSTGTGGVYSPLHF
cdr3_nt: TGTGCCAGCTCGACCGGGACAGGGGGCGTTTATTCACCCCTCCACTTT
j_call: TRBJ1-6
d_call: TRBD1
clone_size: -
v_call: TRBV3-1/TRBV3-2

cdr3_aa: CASTYTGTDSNQPQHF
cdr3_nt: TGTGCCAGCACCTACACCGGGACAGATAGCAATCAGCCCCAGCATTTT
j_call: TRBJ1-5
d_call: TRBD1
clone_size: -
v_call: TRBV2

cdr3_aa: CAIRGGNTEAFF
cdr3_nt: TGTGCCATCAGGGGGGGGAACACTGAAGCTTTCTTT
j_call: TRBJ1-1
d_call: -
clone_size: few
v_call: TRBV10-3

cdr3_aa: CASSLATGGVTGELFF
cdr3_nt: TGTGCCAGCAGCTTAGCCACAGGGGGGGTAACCGGGGAGCTGTTTTTT
j_call: TRBJ2-2
d_call: -
clone_size: -
v_call: TRBV7-8

cdr3_aa: CASSLAASGETQYF
cdr3_nt: TGCGCCAGCAGCTTGGCGGCTAGCGGGGAGACCCAGTACTTC
j_call: TRBJ2-5
d_call: TRBD2
clone_size: once
v_call: TRBV5-1

cdr3_aa: CATQQGGNLEGNTIYF
cdr3_nt: TGTGCCACCCAGCAGGGAGGAAATCTAGAGGGAAACACCATATATTTT
j_call: TRBJ1-3
d_call: -
clone_size: -
v_call: TRBV15

cdr3_aa: CASSPRLAGNNSPLHF
cdr3_nt: TGTGCCAGCTCACCACGCTTAGCGGGGAATAATTCACCCCTCCACTTT
j_call: TRBJ1-6
d_call: -
clone_size: -
v_call: TRBV18

cdr3_aa: CASSFGRTSGGDETQYF
cdr3_nt: TGTGCCAGCAGCTTTGGCCGGACTAGCGGGGGGGATGAGACCCAGTACTTC
j_call: TRBJ2-5
d_call: TRBD2
clone_size: -
v_call: TRBV11-2

cdr3_aa: CASSLSSGSYFGSYNEQFF
cdr3_nt: TGTGCCAGCAGCTTGTCTAGCGGATCATATTTCGGCTCCTACAATGAGCAGTTCTTC
j_call: TRBJ2-1
d_call: TRBD2
clone_size: -
v_call: TRBV5-5

cdr3_aa: CASSFWARQETQYF
cdr3_nt: TGCGCCAGCAGCTTTTGGGCCAGACAAGAGACCCAGTACTTC
j_call: TRBJ2-5
d_call: -
clone_size: few
v_call: TRBV5-1

cdr3_aa: CASSLGGNYGYTF
cdr3_nt: TGTGCCAGCAGTCTGGGGGGGAACTATGGCTACACCTTC
j_call: TRBJ1-2
d_call: -
clone_size: once
v_call: TRBV28

cdr3_aa: CASSLMRRRELYEQFF
cdr3_nt: TGTGCCAGCAGTTTGATGCGTAGGCGGGAGCTCTATGAGCAGTTCTTC
j_call: TRBJ2-1
d_call: TRBD2
clone_size: -
v_call: TRBV27

cdr3_aa: CASSVSVDYYGYTF
cdr3_nt: TGTGCCAGCAGCGTATCCGTAGATTACTATGGCTACACCTTC
j_call: TRBJ1-2
d_call: -
clone_size: once
v_call: TRBV9

cdr3_aa: CASSRTSGGENIQYF
cdr3_nt: TGTGCCAGCTCACGGACTAGCGGGGGGGAAAACATTCAGTACTTC
j_call: TRBJ2-4
d_call: TRBD2
clone_size: -
v_call: TRBV18

cdr3_aa: CASSTANYGYTF
cdr3_nt: TGTGCCAGCTCAACAGCAAACTATGGCTACACCTTC
j_call: TRBJ1-2
d_call: -
clone_size: -
v_call: TRBV6-5

cdr3_aa: CASSSPYEQYF
cdr3_nt: TGTGCCAGCTCCTCCCCCTACGAGCAGTACTTC
j_call: TRBJ2-7
d_call: -
clone_size: -
v_call: TRBV28

cdr3_aa: CASSLTGGLGDEQYF
cdr3_nt: TGTGCCAGCAGCCTTACGGGAGGGCTCGGGGACGAGCAGTACTTC
j_call: TRBJ2-7
d_call: TRBD2
clone_size: few
v_call: TRBV9